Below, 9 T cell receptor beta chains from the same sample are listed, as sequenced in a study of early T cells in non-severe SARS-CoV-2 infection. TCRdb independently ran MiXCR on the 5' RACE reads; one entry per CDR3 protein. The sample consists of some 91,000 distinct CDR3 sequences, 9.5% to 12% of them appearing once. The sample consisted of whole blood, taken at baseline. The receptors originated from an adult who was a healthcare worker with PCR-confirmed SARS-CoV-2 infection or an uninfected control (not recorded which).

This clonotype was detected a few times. The CDR3 region is CASSDPGLGNNEQFF. Written as DNA, the CDR3 is TGTGCCAGCAGCGATCCTGGACTGGGAAACAATGAGCAGTTCTTC. This chain links TRBV7-9 with TRBJ2-1; TRBD2 is a possible D gene (5 bases). There are 15 residues in the CDR3. Germline V gives CDR1 SEHNR, CDR2 FQNEAQ (reference sequence). Trimming left V 5 bases short and J 5 bases short, with 16 bases between.

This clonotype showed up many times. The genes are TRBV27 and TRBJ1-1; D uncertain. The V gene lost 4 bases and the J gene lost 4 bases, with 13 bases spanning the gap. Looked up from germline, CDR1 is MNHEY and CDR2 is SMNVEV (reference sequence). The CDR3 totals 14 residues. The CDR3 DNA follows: TGTGCCAGCAGTTACGGAGGCCCCCGCACTGAAGCTTTCTTT. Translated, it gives CASSYGGPRTEAFF.

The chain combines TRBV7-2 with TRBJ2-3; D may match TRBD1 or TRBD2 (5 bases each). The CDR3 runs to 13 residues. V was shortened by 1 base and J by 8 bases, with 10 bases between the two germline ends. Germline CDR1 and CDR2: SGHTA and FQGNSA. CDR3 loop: CASSLEGRVTQYF. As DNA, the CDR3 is TGTGCCAGCAGCTTAGAGGGACGAGTTACGCAGTATTTT.

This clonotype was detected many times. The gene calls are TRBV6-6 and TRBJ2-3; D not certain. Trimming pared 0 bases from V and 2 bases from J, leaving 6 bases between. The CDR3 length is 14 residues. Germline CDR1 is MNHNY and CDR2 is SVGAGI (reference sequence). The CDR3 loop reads CASSYSQPTDTQYF. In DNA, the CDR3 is TGTGCCAGCAGTTACTCGCAACCCACAGATACGCAGTATTTT.

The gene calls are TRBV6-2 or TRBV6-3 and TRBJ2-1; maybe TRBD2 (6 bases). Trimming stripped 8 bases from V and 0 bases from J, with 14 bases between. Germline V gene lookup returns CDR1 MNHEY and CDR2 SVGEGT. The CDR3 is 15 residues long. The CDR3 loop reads CASGGVGSSYNEQFF. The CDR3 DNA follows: TGTGCCAGCGGCGGGGTGGGGAGCTCCTACAATGAGCAGTTCTTC.

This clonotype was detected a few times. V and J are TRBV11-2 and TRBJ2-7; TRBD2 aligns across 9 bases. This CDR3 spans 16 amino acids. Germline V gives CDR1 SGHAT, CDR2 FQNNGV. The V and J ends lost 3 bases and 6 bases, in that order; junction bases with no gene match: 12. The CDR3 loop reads CASSLVGSSGVGEQYF. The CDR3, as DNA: TGTGCCAGCAGCTTGGTTGGGTCTAGCGGGGTTGGCGAGCAGTACTTC.

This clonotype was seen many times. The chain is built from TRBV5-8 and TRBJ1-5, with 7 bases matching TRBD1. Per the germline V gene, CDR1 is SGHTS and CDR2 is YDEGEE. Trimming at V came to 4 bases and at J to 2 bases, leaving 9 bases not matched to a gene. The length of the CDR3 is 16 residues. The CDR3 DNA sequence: TGTGCCAGCAGCAACAGGGGTAGTAGGGGCAATCAGCCCCAGCATTTT. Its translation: CASSNRGSRGNQPQHF.

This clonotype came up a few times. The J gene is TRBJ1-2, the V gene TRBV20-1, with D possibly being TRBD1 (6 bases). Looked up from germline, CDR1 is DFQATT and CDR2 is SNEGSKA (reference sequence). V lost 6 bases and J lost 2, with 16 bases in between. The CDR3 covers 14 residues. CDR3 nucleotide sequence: TGCAGTGCCAACCCATCGGGACACAACTATGGCTACACCTTC. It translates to CSANPSGHNYGYTF.

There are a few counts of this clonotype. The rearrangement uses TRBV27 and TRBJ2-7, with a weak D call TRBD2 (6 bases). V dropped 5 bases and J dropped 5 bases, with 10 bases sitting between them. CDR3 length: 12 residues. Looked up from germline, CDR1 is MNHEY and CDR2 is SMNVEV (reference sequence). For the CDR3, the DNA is TGTGCCAGCAGTCCCGCGGGGAACGAGCAGTACTTC. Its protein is CASSPAGNEQYF.